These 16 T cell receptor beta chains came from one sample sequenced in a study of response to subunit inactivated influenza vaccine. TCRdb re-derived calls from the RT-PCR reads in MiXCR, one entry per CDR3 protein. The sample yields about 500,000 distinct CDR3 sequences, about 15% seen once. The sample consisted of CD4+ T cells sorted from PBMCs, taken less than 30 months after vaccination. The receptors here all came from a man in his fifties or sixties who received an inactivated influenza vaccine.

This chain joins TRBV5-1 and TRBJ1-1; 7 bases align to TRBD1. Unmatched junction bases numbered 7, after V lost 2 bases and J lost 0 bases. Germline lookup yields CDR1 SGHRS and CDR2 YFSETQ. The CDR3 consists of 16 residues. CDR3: CASSLFSGQVNTEAFF. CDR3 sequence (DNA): TGCGCCAGCAGCTTATTTTCCGGACAGGTGAACACTGAAGCTTTCTTT. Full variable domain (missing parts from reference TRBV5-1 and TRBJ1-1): KAGVTQTPRYLIKTRGQQVTLSCSPISGHRSVSWYQQTPGQGLQFLFEYFSETQRNKGNFPGRFSGRQFSNSRSEMNVSTLELGDSALYLCASSLFSGQVNTEAFFGQGTRLTVV.

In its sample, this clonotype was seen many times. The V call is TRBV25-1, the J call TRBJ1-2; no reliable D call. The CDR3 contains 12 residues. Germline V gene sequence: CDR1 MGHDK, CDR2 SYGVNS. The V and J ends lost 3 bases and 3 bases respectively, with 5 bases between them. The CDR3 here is CASSEGHYGYTF. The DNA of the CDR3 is TGTGCCAGCAGTGAGGGCCACTATGGCTACACCTTC.

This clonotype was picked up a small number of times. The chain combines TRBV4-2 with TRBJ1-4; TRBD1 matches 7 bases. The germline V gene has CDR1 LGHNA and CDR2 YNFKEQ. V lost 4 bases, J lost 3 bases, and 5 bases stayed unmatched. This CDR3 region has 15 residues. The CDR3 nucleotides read TGTGCCAGCAGCCCCCGACAGGGACCTAATGAAAAACTGTTTTTT. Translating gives CASSPRQGPNEKLFF.

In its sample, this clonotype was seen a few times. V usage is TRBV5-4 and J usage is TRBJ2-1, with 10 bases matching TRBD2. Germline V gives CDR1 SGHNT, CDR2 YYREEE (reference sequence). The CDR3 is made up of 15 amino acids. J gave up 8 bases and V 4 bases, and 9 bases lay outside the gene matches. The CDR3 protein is CASSPPASGSYEQFF. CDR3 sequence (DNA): TGTGCCAGCAGCCCTCCGGCTAGCGGGAGCTATGAGCAGTTCTTC. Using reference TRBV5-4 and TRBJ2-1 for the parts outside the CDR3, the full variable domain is ETGVTQSPTHLIKTRGQQVTLRCSSQSGHNTVSWYQQALGQGPQFIFQYYREEENGRGNFPPRFSGLQFPNYSSELNVNALELDDSALYLCASSPPASGSYEQFFGPGTRLTVL.

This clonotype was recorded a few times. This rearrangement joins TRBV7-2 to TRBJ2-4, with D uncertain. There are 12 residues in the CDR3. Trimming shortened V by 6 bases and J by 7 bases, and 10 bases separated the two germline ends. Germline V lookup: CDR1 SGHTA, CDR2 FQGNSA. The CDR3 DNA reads TGTGCCAGCAGAACCCTAGAGAACATTCAGTACTTC. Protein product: CASRTLENIQYF.

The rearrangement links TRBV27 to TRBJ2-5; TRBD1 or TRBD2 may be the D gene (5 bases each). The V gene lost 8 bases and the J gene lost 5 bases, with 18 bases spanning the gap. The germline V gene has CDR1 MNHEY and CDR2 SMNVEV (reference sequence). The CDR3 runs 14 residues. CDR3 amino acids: CASRRSGNRETQYF. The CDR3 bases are TGTGCCAGCCGACGATCGGGGAACAGGGAGACCCAGTACTTC.

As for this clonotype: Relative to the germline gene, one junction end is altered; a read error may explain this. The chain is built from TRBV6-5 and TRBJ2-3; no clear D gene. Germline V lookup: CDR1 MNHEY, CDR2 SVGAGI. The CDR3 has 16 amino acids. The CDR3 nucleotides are TGTGCCAGCAGTTACTCCCCCGCGACGGGCACGGATACGCAGTATTTT. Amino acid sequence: CASSYSPATGTDTQYF.

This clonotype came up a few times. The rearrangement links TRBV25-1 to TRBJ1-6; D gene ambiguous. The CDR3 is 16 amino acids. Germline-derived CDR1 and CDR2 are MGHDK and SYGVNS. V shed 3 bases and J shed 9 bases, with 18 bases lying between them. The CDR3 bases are TGTGCCAGCAGTGATTTCACACCCGGACGGGGTTCACCCCTCCACTTT. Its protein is CASSDFTPGRGSPLHF.

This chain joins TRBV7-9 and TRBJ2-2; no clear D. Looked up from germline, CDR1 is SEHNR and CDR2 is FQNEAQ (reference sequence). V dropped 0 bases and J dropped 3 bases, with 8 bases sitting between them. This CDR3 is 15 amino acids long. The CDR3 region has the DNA TGTGCCAGCAGCTTAGCCCCACAGTACACCGGGGAGCTGTTTTTT. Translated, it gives CASSLAPQYTGELFF.

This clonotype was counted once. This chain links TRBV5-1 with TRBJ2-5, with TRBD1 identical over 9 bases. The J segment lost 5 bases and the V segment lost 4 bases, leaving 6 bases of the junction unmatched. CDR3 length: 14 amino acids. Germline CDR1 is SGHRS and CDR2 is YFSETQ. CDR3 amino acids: CASSGGTGRETQYF. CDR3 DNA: TGCGCCAGCAGCGGAGGGACAGGGAGGGAGACCCAGTACTTC.

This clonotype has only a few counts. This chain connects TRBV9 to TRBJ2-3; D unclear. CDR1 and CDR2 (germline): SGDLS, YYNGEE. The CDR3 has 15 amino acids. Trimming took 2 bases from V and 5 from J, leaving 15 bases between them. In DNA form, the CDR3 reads TGTGCCAGCAGCGTTTTCGGTTATTCCAAAGATACGCAGTATTTT. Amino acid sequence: CASSVFGYSKDTQYF.

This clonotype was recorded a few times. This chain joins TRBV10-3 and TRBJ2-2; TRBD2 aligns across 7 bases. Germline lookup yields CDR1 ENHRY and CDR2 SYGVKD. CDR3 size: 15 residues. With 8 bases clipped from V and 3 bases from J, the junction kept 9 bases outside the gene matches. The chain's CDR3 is CAISSSGKHTGELFF. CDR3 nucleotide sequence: TGTGCCATCTCATCCAGCGGGAAGCACACCGGGGAGCTGTTTTTT.

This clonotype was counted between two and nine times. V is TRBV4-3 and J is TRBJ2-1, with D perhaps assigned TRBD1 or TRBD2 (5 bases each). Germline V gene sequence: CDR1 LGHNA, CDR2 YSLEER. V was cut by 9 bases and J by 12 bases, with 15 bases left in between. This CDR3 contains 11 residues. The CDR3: CASAGSRGQFF. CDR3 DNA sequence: TGCGCCAGTGCAGGGTCTCGGGGGCAGTTCTTC.

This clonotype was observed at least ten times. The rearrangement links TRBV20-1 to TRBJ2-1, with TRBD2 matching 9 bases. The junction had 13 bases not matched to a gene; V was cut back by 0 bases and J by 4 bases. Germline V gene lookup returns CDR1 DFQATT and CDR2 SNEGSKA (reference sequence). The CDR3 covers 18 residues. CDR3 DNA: TGCAGTGCTAGAGATTTGGGACTAGCTGCACGGCGGTACAATGAGCAGTTCTTC. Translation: CSARDLGLAARRYNEQFF.

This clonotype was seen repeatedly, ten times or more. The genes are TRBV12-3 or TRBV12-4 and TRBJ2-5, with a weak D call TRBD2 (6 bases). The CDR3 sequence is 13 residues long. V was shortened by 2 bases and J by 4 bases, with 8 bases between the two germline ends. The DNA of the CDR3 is TGTGCCAGCAGTTTATCGGGGGTAGAGACCCAGTACTTC. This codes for CASSLSGVETQYF.

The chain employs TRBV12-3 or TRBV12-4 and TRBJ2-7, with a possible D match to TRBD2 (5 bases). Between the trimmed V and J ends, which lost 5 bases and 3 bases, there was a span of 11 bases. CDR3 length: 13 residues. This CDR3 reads CASSTGNVYEQYF. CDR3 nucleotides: TGTGCCAGCAGTACCGGGAACGTCTACGAGCAGTACTTC.